Below, 5 T cell receptor beta chains from the same sample are listed, as sequenced in a study of follicular helper T cells after annual influenza vaccination. Profiled with immunoSEQ multiplex PCR; TCRdb holds only in-frame clones, not every one. The data show approximately 1,200 clones, around 77% seen once. The time point denotes: 2014-2015 season, pre-vaccination. Sequenced material: CXCR5+ CD38+ circulating T follicular helper cells from blood, taken on the day of influenza vaccination. Described subset: circulating Tfh, non-naive CD4+CXCR5+PD-1+ (ICOS+CD38+ or ICOS-CD38-). All receptors derive from an adult who received the influenza vaccine.

The genes are TRBV9 and TRBJ2-7, with D possibly matching TRBD1 (6 bases). V lost 3 bases and J 3 bases, leaving 16 bases between the germline ends. The CDR3 extends over 15 amino acids. Germline CDR1 is SGDLS and CDR2 is YYNGEE. DNA of the CDR3: TGTGCCAGCAGCGGTGGGTCTAGCAGGGGCTACGAGCAGTACTTC. Translation gives CASSGGSSRGYEQYF.

V is TRBV7-9 and J is TRBJ2-1; a possible D gene is TRBD2 (6 bases). The CDR3 is 15 residues long. Germline lookup yields CDR1 SEHNR and CDR2 FQNEAQ (reference sequence). V was shortened by 3 bases and J by 7 bases, with 16 bases between the two germline ends. The CDR3 coding sequence is TGTGCCAGCAGCTTGGAGGGACTCGCTGCGAATGAGCAGTTCTTC. Translating it yields CASSLEGLAANEQFF.

The sample holds a few counts of this clone. The rearrangement links TRBV18 to TRBJ2-7, with no clear D. The CDR3 covers 15 residues. V shed 2 bases and J shed 5 bases, with 16 bases lying between them. The germline gives CDR1 KGHSH, CDR2 LQKENI. The CDR3 region has the DNA TGTGCCAGCTCACCAAGCGCCGAACCGCTCCACGAGCAGTACTTC. Amino acids: CASSPSAEPLHEQYF.

The rearrangement uses TRBV7-2 and TRBJ1-1; D is uncertain. Germline values: CDR1 SGHTA, CDR2 FQGNSA. The length of the CDR3 is 14 residues. The V end was cut by 5 bases, the J end by 1 base, with 11 bases between. The DNA for the CDR3 is TGTGCCAGCAGCAGGACCGCGGGGAACACTGAAGCTTTCTTT. It specifies CASSRTAGNTEAFF.

There are a few counts of this clone. J is TRBJ1-2 and V is TRBV7-9, with D unresolved. The CDR3 has 14 amino acids. CDR1 SEHNR and CDR2 FQNEAQ come from the germline V gene (reference sequence). Trimming took off 5 bases at V and 1 base at J, with 11 bases between the two ends. This CDR3 reads CASSPRTDNYGYTF. The CDR3 DNA reads TGTGCCAGCAGCCCCCGGACGGATAACTATGGCTACACCTTC.